This TCR beta chain was profiled in a study of regulatory T cells in long-lasting Graves disease. Overall study results and limits: Small numbers of samples may have cut accuracy.

This clonotype was picked up many times. Its antigen is as yet unknown. TCR beta libraries were built with iRepertoire HTBI primers and Arm-PCR of CDR3 regions. TCRdb passed the multiplex PCR reads through MiXCR, listing each CDR3 protein once. The repertoire holds over 300,000 distinct CDR3 sequences, with roughly a sixth as singletons. Described time point: newly diagnosed GD, antithyroid drugs for less than 3 months. Preparation of the TCR library used RNA extracted from PBMCs. Xi'an, China, was home to the endocrinology department that provided patients. The CDR3 has 12 amino acids. From germline, CDR1 is SGHTA and CDR2 FQGNSA. Trimming took 7 bases from V and 4 from J, leaving 10 bases between them.

The sequence was obtained from a female donor with Graves disease. This chain connects TRBV7-2 to TRBJ1-2; tentatively, D is TRBD1 (5 bases). Material: peripheral blood mononuclear cells (PBMCs), obtained at new diagnosis, from a patient treated with antithyroid drugs. DNA for the CDR3: TGTGCCAGCAACCAGGGAATCTATGGCTACACCTTC. Translating it yields CASNQGIYGYTF.